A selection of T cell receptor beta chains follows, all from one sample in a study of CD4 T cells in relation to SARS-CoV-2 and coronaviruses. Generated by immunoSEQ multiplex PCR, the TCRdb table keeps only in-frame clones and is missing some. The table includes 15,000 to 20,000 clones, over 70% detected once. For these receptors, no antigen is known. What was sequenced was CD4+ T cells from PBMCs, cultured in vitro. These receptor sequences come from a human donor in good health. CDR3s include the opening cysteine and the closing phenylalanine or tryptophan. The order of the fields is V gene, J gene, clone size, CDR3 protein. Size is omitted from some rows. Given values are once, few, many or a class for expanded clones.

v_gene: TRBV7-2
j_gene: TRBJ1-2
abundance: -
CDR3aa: CASSPGQGDNYGYTF

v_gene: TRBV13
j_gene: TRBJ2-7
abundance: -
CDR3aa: CASSHRQGPYEQYF

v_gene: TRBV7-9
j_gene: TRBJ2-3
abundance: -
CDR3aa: CASTFQRGQGVPTQYF

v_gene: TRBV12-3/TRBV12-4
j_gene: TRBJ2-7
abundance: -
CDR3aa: CASTGTGYEQYF

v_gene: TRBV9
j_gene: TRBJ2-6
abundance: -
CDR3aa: CASSPPSGWAPGANVLTF

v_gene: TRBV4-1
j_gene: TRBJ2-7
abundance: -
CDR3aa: CASSQLGLAGRSSYEQYF

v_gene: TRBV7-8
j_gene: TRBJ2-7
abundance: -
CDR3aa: CASSPQRAILYEQYF

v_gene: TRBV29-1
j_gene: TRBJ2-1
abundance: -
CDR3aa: CSVEGAGDNEQFF

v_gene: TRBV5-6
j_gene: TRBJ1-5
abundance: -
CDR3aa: CASRSLGGEQNGQPQHF

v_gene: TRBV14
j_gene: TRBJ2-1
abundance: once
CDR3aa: CASSLAGPYNEQFF

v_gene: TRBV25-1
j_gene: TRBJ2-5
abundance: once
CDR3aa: CASSEYRAGGPGETQYF

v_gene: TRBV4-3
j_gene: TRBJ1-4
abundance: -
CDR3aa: CASSQDWRAGGGKEKLFF